These T cell receptor beta chains were read from a single sample in a study of CD8+ T cells in alopecia areata. The table came from immunoSEQ multiplex PCR; TCRdb's copy has only in-frame clones and leaves some out. The sample has some 180,000 clones, roughly three fifths seen once. The sequencing input was CD8+ T cells sorted from blood. The source is a human donor in good health. Each CDR3 is given with its conserved first and last residue. Only some rows state a clone size, as once, few, many or a class for expanded clones.

clone size,V gene,CDR3 protein
NA,TRBV5-4,CASSFLAGGDDTQYF
NA,TRBV29-1,CSAEGSRETQYF
NA,TRBV5-1,CASSLSTSRQETQYF
few,TRBV5-4,CASSLSAGDEKLFF
NA,TRBV27,CASSLGFNYGYTF
few,TRBV27,CASSSEVNYGYTF
NA,TRBV13,CASSLGGQPQHF
NA,TRBV27,CASSLGGSNQPQHF
NA,TRBV29-1,CSVVMGSGANVLTF
NA,TRBV4-1,CASSPLLFADNEQFF
NA,TRBV6-6,CASSYRNTEAFF
NA,TRBV29-1,CSVGTDNEQFF
few,TRBV9,CASSSGTGGPDTQYF
once,TRBV30,CAWSWGLFSYEQYF
NA,TRBV13,CASSLMTSGGVTGELFF
NA,TRBV7-9,CASSFAGMQYEQYF
few,TRBV11-2,CASSQEGNNEKLFF
NA,TRBV29-1,CSGGTGDPTYEQYF
few,TRBV6-5,CASSLGWNTEAFF
NA,TRBV4-1,CASSQSPDYEQYF
NA,TRBV7-9,CASSPQGRGNEQFF
once,TRBV30,CAWAIEDGAFF
NA,TRBV2,CASSEGSYYYNEQFF
few,TRBV7-2,CASSLGSRWLAKNIQYF
few,TRBV29-1,CSVEQGAKNIQYF
NA,TRBV30,CAWSEDRSTYGYTF
NA,TRBV12-5,CASGLGPGTYEQYF
few,TRBV29-1,CSAERGDTQYF
NA,TRBV7-8,CASSPWGSTYEQYF
NA,TRBV7-8,CASSPTSGGWNIQYF
few,TRBV6-1,CASSEVPGSGNQPQHF
NA,TRBV29-1,CSVRDRRGTEAFF
NA,TRBV6-6,CASRPGTSYEQYF
NA,TRBV5-1,CASTRGGEQYF
once,TRBV29-1,CSVHPTGGTEAFF
many,TRBV2,CASSGGYYGYTF
NA,TRBV27,CASSWDSYNEQFF
NA,TRBV29-1,CSSPLLGHNEQFF